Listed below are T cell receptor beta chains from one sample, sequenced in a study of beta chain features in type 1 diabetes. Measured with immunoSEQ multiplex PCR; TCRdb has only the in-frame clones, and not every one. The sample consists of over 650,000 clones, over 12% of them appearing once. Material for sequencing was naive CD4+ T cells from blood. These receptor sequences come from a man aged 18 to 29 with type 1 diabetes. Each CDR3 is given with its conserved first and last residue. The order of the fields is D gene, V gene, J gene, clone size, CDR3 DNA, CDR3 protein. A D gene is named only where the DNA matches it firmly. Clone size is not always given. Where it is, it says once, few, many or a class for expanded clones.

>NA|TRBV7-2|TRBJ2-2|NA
TGTGCCAGCAAGAGTCCGGACTTTAAGAACACCGGGGAGCTGTTTTTT
CASKSPDFKNTGELFF
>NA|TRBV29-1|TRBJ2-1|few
TGCAGTCCTCCAGGGGTTTTATTCGATGAGCAGTTCTTC
CSPPGVLFDEQFF
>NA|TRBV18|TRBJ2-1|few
TGTGCCAGCTCACCCCTAAGGACGAGCTACAATGAGCAGTTCTTC
CASSPLRTSYNEQFF
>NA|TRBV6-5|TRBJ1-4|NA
TGTGCCAGCAGTTCCAGTCCGGGAACTAATGAAAAACTGTTTTTT
CASSSSPGTNEKLFF
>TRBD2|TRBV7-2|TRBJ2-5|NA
TGTGCCAGCAGCTTAAGCGGGGGCCACCAAGAGACCCAGTACTTC
CASSLSGGHQETQYF
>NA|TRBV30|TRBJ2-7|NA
TGTGCCCAGGGGACAACCGACTACGAGCAGTACTTC
CAQGTTDYEQYF
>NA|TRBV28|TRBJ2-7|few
TGTGCCAGCAGTTTACAGGGGCCCTACGAGCAGTACTTC
CASSLQGPYEQYF
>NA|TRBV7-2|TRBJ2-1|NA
TGTGCCAGCAGCGAATTCTGGGGTACCGATGAGCAGTTCTTC
CASSEFWGTDEQFF
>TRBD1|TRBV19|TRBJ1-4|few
TGTGCCAGTAGTATTGGCAGGGGGATAAATGAAAAACTGTTTTTT
CASSIGRGINEKLFF
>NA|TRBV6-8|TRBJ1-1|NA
TGTGCCAACATCCCTGAAGCTTTCTTT
CANIPEAFF
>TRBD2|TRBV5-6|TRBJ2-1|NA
TGTGCCAGCAGCCCGCGGGGGACTAGCGGATACAATGAGCAGTTCTTC
CASSPRGTSGYNEQFF
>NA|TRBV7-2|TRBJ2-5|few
TGTGCCAGCAGCTTAATCCCCGCTACCCAGTACTTC
CASSLIPATQYF
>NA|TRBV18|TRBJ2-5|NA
TGTGCCAGCTCAGAGAGTCGAGAGACCCAGTACTTC
CASSESRETQYF
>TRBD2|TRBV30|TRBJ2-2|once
TGTGCCTGGACGGGACTAGCGGGAACCAACACCGGGGAGCTGTTTTTT
CAWTGLAGTNTGELFF
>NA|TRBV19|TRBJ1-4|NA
TGTGCCAGTAGATTTTTCCGGGACTCAAGGGAAAAACTGTTTTTT
CASRFFRDSREKLFF
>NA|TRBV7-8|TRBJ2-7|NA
TGTGCCAGCAGCTTAGAGGGCCTCTCCTACGAGCAGTACTTC
CASSLEGLSYEQYF
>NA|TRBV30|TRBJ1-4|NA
TGTGCCTGGAGTGGTTTAGGTGATGGACTGTTTTTT
CAWSGLGDGLFF
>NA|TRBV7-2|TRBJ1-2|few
TGTGCCAGCAGCTTACCCAGGGTTACCTATGGCTACACCTTC
CASSLPRVTYGYTF
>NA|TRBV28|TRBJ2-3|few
TGTGCCAGCAGTTTATGGGCACAGGGATCAGATACGCAGTATTTT
CASSLWAQGSDTQYF
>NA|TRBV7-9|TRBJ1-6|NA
TGTGCCAGCAGACATGGGCACGCAGCCCTCCACTTT
CASRHGHAALHF
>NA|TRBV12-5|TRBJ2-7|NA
TGTGCTAGTGGCCCTCGACAGAGACCCTACGAGCAGTACTTC
CASGPRQRPYEQYF
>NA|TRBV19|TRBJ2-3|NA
TGTGCCAGTAGTATATCGGCAGCTAGCACAGATACGCAGTATTTT
CASSISAASTDTQYF
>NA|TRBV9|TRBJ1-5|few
TGTGCCAGCAGCGTAGGGGGCGACCGGGGCCCCCAGCATTTT
CASSVGGDRGPQHF
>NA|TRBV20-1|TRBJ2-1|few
TGCAGTGCCTCTTCCTACAATGAGCAGTTCTTC
CSASSYNEQFF
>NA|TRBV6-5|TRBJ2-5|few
TGTGCCAGCAGTTTAATAGGCGGGCCCCAGTACTTC
CASSLIGGPQYF
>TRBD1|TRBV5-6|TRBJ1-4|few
TGTGCCAGCAGCTACCGGGACAGCGGGGGAAAACTGTTTTTT
CASSYRDSGGKLFF
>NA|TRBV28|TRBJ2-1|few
TGTGCCAGCAGTTTATCGGCGAATGAGCAGTTCTTC
CASSLSANEQFF
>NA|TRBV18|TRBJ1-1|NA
TGTGCCAGCTCACAGATACAGGGAACGGACACTGAAGCTTTCTTT
CASSQIQGTDTEAFF
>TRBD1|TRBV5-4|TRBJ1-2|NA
TGTGCCAGCAGCTTGGGACAGGGGGCGCTAAGCGGTGGCTACACCTTC
CASSLGQGALSGGYTF
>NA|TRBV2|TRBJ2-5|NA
TGTGCCAGCAGTCCTCTCCCGGGCCCACAAGAGACCCAGTACTTC
CASSPLPGPQETQYF
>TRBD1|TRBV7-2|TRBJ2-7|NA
TGTGCCAGCAGCCTAGGGGACAGGGGGCAGCAGTACTTC
CASSLGDRGQQYF
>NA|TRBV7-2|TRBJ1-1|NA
TGTGCCAGCAGCGCCTCCGGGACAACCAACACTGAAGCTTTCTTT
CASSASGTTNTEAFF
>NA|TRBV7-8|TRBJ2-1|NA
TGTGCCAGCAGCTTTGATGGTGAGCAGTTCTTC
CASSFDGEQFF
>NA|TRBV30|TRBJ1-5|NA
TGTGCCTGGAGTGTCCAGGGGTCGTATAGCAATCAGCCCCAGCATTTT
CAWSVQGSYSNQPQHF
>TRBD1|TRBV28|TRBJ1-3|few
TGTGCCAGCAGAACAGGGGCCAGAAACACCATATATTTT
CASRTGARNTIYF
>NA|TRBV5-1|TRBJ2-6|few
TGCGCCAGCAGCTTGGACGGACCTTCTCCGGGGGCCAACGTCCTGACTTTC
CASSLDGPSPGANVLTF
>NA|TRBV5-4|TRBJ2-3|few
TGTGCCAGCAGCTTGGAAGACAGCGTAACAGATACGCAGTATTTT
CASSLEDSVTDTQYF
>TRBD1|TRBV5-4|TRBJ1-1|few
TGTGCCAGCAGCTGGGACAGGGGCGGCACTGAAGCTTTCTTT
CASSWDRGGTEAFF
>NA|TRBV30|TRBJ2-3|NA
TGTGCCTGGAGTGACCGGGGCCCCAATACGCAGTATTTT
CAWSDRGPNTQYF
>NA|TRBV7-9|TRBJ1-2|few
TGTGCCAGCAGCAACCCCGCAGGACTGGGTGGCTACACCTTC
CASSNPAGLGGYTF
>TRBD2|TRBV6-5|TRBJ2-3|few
TGTGCCAGCACCCGGGGCGGGGGATACACAGATACGCAGTATTTT
CASTRGGGYTDTQYF
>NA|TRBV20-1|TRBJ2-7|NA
TGCAGTGCTAGGCTATACGAGCAGTACTTC
CSARLYEQYF
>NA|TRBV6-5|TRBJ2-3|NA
TGTGCCAGCAGTTACCGGGGGCGCAGCACAGATACGCAGTATTTT
CASSYRGRSTDTQYF
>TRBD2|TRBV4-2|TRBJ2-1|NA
TGTGCCAGCAGCCAGGGACTAGCGGGAGAAATTGAGCAGTTCTTC
CASSQGLAGEIEQFF
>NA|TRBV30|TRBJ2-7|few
TGTGCCTGGAGTCCCGGGGCCCACGAGCAGTACTTC
CAWSPGAHEQYF
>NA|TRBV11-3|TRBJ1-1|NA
TGTGCCAGCAGCGATCGATTGGGAACTGAAGCTTTCTTT
CASSDRLGTEAFF